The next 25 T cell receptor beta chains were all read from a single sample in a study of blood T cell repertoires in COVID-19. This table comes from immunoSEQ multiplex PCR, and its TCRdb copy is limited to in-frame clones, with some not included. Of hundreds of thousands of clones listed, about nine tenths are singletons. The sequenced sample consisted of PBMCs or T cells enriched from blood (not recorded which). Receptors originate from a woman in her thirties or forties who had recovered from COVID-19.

The CDR3 sequence: CASSDDTASNEKLFF. The CDR3 bases are TGTGCCAGCAGTGATGACACTGCGAGTAATGAAAAACTGTTTTTT. The J gene is TRBJ1-4, the V gene TRBV2; D gene uncertain. The CDR3 sequence is 15 residues long. Looked up from germline, CDR1 is SNHLY and CDR2 is FYNNEI. The V end lost 3 bases, the J end lost 4 bases, and 12 bases lay between the germline ends.

The CDR3 sequence is CASRNGGLGEKLFF. Written as DNA, the CDR3 is TGTGCCAGTAGAAACGGGGGGCTGGGTGAAAAACTGTTTTTT. The chain recombines TRBV2 with TRBJ1-4, with D perhaps matching TRBD1 (6 bases). Trimming shortened V by 9 bases and J by 7 bases, and 18 bases separated the two germline ends. The CDR3 covers 14 residues. Germline assignment: CDR1 SNHLY and CDR2 FYNNEI.

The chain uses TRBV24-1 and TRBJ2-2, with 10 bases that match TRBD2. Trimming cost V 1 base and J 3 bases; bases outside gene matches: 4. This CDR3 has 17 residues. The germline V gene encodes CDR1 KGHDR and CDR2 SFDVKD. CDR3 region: CATSDFPTSGYTGELFF. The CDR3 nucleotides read TGTGCCACCAGTGATTTCCCGACTAGCGGGTACACCGGGGAGCTGTTTTTT.

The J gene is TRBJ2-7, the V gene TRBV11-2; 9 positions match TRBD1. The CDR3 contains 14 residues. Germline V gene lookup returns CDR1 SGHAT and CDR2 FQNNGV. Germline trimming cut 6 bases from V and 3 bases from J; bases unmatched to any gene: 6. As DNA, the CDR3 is TGTGCCAGCAGGGGACAGGGTGGTCGCTACGAGCAGTACTTC. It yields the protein CASRGQGGRYEQYF.

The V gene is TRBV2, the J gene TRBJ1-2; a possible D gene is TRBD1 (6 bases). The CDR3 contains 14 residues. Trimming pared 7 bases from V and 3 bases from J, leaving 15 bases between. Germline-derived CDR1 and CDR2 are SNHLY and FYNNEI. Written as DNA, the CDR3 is TGTGCCAGCACCAGGGGAGATACGGACTATGGCTACACCTTC. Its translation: CASTRGDTDYGYTF.

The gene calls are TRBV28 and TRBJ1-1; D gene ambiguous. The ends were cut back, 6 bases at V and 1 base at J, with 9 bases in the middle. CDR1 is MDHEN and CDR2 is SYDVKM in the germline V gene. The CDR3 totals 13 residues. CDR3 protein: CASSKQKNTEAFF. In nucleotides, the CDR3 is TGTGCCAGCAGCAAACAAAAGAACACTGAAGCTTTCTTT.

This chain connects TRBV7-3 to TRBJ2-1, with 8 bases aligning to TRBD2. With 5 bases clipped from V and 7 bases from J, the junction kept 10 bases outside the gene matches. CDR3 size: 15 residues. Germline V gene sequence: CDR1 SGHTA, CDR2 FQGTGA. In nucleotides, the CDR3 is TGTGCCAGCAGCCGGTCCGGGGGGGCCTCAAATGAGCAGTTCTTC. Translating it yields CASSRSGGASNEQFF.

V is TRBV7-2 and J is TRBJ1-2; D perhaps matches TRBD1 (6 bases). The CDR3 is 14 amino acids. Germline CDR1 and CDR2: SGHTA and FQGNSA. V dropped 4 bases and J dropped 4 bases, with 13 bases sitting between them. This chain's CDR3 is CASSWQGQSYGYTF. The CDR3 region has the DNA TGTGCCAGCAGCTGGCAGGGGCAGAGCTATGGCTACACCTTC.

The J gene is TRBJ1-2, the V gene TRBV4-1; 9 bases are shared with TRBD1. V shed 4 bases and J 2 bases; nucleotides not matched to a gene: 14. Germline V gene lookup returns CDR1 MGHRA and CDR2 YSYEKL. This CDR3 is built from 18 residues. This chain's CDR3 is CASSLSLSGQGSNYGYTF. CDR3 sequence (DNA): TGCGCCAGCAGCCTAAGCCTTTCTGGACAGGGGTCCAACTATGGCTACACCTTC.

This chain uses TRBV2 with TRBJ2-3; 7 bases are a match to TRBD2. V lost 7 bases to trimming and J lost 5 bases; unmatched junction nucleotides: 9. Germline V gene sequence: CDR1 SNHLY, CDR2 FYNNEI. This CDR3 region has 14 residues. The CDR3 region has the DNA TGTGCCAGCAAGTGGGAGGGTAGCCAAGATACGCAGTATTTT. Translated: CASKWEGSQDTQYF.

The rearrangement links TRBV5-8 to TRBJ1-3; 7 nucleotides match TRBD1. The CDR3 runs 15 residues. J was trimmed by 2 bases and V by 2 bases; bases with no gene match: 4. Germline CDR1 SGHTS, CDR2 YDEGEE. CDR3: CASSLGTVPGNTIYF. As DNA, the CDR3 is TGTGCCAGCAGCTTAGGGACAGTACCTGGAAACACCATATATTTT.

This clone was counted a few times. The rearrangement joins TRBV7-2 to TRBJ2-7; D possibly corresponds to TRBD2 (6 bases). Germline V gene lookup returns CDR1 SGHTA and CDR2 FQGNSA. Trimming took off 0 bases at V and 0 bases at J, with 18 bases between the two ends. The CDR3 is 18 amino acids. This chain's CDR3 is CASSLAFDRAGSSYEQYF. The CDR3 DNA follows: TGTGCCAGCAGCTTAGCTTTCGATAGGGCCGGGAGCTCCTACGAGCAGTACTTC.

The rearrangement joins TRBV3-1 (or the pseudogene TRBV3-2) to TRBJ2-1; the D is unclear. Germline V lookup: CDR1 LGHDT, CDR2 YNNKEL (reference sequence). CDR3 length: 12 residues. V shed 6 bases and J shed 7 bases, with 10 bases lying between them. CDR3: CASSSRLNEQFF. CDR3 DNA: TGTGCCAGCAGTTCCAGATTGAATGAGCAGTTCTTC.

CDR3 loop: CASSGGPNTGELFF. The CDR3 bases are TGCGCCAGCAGTGGGGGCCCGAACACCGGGGAGCTGTTTTTT. The V and J genes are TRBV10-1 and TRBJ2-2; TRBD1 might be the D (5 bases). The germline V gene has CDR1 WNHNN and CDR2 SYGVQD (reference sequence). The CDR3 is made up of 14 amino acids. V lost 4 bases and J lost 0, with 6 bases in between.

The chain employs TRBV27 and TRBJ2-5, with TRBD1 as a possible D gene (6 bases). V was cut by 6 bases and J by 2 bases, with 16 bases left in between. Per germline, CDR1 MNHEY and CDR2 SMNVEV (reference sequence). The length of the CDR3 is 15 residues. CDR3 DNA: TGTGCCAGCAGCCATCCGGGACAACGGCAAGAGACCCAGTACTTC. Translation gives CASSHPGQRQETQYF.

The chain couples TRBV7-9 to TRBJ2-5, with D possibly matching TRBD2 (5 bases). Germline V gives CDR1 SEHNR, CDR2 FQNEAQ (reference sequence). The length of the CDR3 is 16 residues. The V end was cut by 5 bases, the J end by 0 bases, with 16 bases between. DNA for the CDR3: TGTGCCAGCAGCCCCGGCGGTGGGAGAGACCAAGAGACCCAGTACTTC. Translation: CASSPGGGRDQETQYF.

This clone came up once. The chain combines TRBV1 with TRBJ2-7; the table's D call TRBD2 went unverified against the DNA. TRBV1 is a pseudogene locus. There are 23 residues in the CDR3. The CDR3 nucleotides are TGCACCAGCAGCACGATGGCCAGTCAAGGGACGGGAGACGGCGGAATAAGAACCTACGAGCAGTACTTC. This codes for CTSSTMASQGTGDGGIRTYEQYF.

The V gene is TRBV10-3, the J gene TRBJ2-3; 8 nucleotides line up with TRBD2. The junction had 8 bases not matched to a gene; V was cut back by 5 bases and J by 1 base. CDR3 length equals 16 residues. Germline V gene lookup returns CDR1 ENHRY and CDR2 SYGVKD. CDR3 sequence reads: CAISPSGGLGTDTQYF. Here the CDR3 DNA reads TGTGCCATCAGTCCAAGCGGGGGACTCGGCACAGATACGCAGTATTTT.

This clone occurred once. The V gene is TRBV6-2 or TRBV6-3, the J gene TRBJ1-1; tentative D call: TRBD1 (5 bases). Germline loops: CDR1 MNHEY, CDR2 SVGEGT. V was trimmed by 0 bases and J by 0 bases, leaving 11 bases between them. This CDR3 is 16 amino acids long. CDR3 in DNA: TGTGCCAGCAGTTACTCGGGGCATCGGATGAACACTGAAGCTTTCTTT. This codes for CASSYSGHRMNTEAFF.

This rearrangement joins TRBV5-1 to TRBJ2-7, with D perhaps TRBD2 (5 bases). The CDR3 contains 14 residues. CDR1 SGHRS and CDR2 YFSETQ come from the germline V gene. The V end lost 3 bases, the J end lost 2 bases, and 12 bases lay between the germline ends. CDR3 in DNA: TGCGCCAGCAGCTCCTCCCCCGGGACCTACGAGCAGTACTTC. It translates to CASSSSPGTYEQYF. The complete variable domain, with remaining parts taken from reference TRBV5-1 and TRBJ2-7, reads KAGVTQTPRYLIKTRGQQVTLSCSPISGHRSVSWYQQTPGQGLQFLFEYFSETQRNKGNFPGRFSGRQFSNSRSEMNVSTLELGDSALYLCASSSSPGTYEQYFGPGTRLTVT.

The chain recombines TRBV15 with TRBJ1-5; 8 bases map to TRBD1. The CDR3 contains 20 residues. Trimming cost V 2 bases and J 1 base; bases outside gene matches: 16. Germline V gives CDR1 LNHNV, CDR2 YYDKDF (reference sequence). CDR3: CATSRSDRGGVNESNQPQHF. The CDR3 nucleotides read TGTGCCACCAGCAGATCCGACAGGGGAGGTGTGAACGAGAGCAATCAGCCCCAGCATTTT.

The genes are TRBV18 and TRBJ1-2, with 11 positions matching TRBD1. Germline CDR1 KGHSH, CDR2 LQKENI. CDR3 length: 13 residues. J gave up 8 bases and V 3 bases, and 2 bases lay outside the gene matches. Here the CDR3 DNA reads TGTGCCAGCTCACCGGGACAGGGGGTAGGCTACACCTTC. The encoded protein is CASSPGQGVGYTF.

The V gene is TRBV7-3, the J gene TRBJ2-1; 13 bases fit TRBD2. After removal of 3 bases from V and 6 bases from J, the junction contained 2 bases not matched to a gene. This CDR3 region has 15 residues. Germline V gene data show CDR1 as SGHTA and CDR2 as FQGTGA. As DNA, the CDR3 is TGTGCCAGCAGCTTCACTAGCGGGGGGGTCAATGAGCAGTTCTTC. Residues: CASSFTSGGVNEQFF.

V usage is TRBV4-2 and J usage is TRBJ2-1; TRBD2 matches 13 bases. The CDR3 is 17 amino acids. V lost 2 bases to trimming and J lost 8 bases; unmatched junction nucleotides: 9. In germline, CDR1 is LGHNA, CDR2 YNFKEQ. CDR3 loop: CASSQRLAGGGGDEQFF. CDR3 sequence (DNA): TGTGCCAGCAGCCAAAGACTAGCGGGAGGTGGGGGGGATGAGCAGTTCTTC.

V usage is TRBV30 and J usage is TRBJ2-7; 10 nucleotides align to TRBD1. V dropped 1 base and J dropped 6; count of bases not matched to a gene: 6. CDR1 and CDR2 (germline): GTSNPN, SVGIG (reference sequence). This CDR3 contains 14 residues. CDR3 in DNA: TGTGCCTGGAGTGACCTGGGACAGGGGTCCGAGCAGTACTTC. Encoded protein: CAWSDLGQGSEQYF.